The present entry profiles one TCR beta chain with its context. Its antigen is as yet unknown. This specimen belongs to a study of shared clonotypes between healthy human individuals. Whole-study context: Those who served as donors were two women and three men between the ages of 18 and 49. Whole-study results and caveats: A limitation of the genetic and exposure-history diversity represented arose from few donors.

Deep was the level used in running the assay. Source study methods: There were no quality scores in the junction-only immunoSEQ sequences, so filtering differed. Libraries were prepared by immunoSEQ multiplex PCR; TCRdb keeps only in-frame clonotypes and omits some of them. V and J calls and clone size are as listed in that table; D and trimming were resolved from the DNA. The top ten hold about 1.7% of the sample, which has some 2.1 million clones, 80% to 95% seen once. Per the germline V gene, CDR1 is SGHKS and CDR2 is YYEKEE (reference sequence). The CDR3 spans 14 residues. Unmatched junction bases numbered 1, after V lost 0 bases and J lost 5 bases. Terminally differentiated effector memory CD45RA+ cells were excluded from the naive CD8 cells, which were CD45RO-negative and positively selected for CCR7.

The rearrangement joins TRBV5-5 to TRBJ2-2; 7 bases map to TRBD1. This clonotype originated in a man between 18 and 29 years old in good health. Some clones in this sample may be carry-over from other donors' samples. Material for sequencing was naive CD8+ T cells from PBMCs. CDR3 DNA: TGTGCCAGCAGCTTGGAACAGGGGACCGGGGAGCTGTTTTTT. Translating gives CASSLEQGTGELFF. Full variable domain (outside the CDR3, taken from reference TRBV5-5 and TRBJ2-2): DAGVTQSPTHLIKTRGQQVTLRCSPISGHKSVSWYQQVLGQGPQFIFQYYEKEERGRGNFPDRFSARQFPNYSSELNVNALLLGDSALYLCASSLEQGTGELFFGEGSRLTVL.